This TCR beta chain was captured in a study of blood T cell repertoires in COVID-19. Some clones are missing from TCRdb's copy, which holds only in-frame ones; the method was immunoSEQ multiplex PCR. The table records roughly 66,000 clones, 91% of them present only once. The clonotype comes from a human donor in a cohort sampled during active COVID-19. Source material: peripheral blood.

The CDR3: CASSTAGTGWNEQFF. As DNA, the CDR3 is TGTGCCAGCAGCACAGCCGGGACAGGGTGGAATGAGCAGTTCTTC. V and J are TRBV11-3 and TRBJ2-1; 9 nucleotides line up with TRBD1. V dropped 5 bases and J dropped 7; count of bases not matched to a gene: 9. Germline V gene data show CDR1 as SGHNT and CDR2 as YENEEA. CDR3 length: 15 residues.